This T cell receptor beta chain was identified in a study of a mutant IDH1 vaccine in newly diagnosed glioma. Turning to the study itself: Previous treatment comprised radiotherapy, temozolomide, or both, mostly both. Findings of the study overall: No link was apparently found between pseudoprogression and changes in top peripheral T cell clonotypes. Evidence of vaccine-induced immune responses was documented in 85% to 95% of patients.

Generated by immunoSEQ multiplex PCR, the TCRdb table keeps only in-frame clones and is missing some. The sample lists roughly 99,000 clones; about 90% were seen once. In its sample, this clone was seen once. The antigen is not known. Time point noted: baseline, week 1 (first vaccination visit). Documented treatment: pre-vaccination baseline after standard-of-care therapy. The CDR3 is made up of 14 amino acids. The germline V gene has CDR1 MNHEY and CDR2 SMNVEV (reference sequence). Trimming left V 6 bases short and J 4 bases short, with 10 bases between. The gene calls are TRBV27 and TRBJ2-6; a weak D match, TRBD1 (5 bases). This TCR derives from a woman between 45 and 60 years old with glioma. Source: PBMCs, taken from a glioma patient treated with radiotherapy, temozolomide or both. The CDR3 bases are TGTGCCAGCAGACTGGGGCACGGGGCCAACGTCCTGACTTTC. It specifies CASRLGHGANVLTF.